What follows is one TCR beta chain and its context. This clonotype came up many times. No antigen is known for it. It has no much larger one-base neighbor in the sample; base qualities were not kept. V ends up 5 bases short and J 10 bases short, with an unmatched junction base count of 7. Via the germline V gene, CDR1 is MNHEY and CDR2 SVGEGT. From the cysteine up to the phenylalanine, the CDR3 has a length of 15 residues. The retained sequence is limited to the CDR3, 45 bases, with the frame set at the first base. The receptor library was made with 5' RACE. For sequencing, a NextSeq 500 was employed. The TCR library protocol attached unique molecular identifiers to individual cDNA molecules to correct for sequencing error and PCR bias. Both TCR alpha and beta chains were sequenced, and tight co-correlation was observed between alpha and beta sequence abundances in each sample. In the source study's methods: Decombinator V4 was used to perform V gene, J gene and CDR3 annotation of TCR sequences. TCRs were defined as expanded if a significant change between any two time points was detected under a Poisson model with p below 0.0001. Abundances of TCRs were expressed as counts per million after normalisation to the total number of TCRs sequenced in each sample. MAIT TCRs were defined by TRAV1-2 paired with TRAJ12, TRAJ20 or TRAJ33, and iNKT TCRs by TRAV10 paired with TRAJ18. VDJdb, accessed 1 November 2021, was searched for CMV, EBV and SARS-CoV-2 annotated TCRs, excluding TCRs annotated for multiple antigens. Clones were called with MiXCR by TCRdb after fastp trimmed the public reads at Q25, and only in-frame beta chains were retained. Entries that share a CDR3 protein sequence are merged under the most common genes and DNA. TCRdb assigned the V and J calls; the authors' analysis was not used. This sample comprises over 25,000 distinct CDR3 sequences, about 7% of them detected only once. Clones ranked in the top ten supply approximately 4% of the sample.

This was a case-control study nested in a cohort of healthcare workers in London, UK, who had nasopharyngeal swab PCR tests and blood samples taken every week. Healthcare workers were recruited during the week of the UK lockdown, between 23 and 31 March 2020, and followed weekly for up to 16 weeks. The data stem from a study of early T cells in non-severe SARS-CoV-2 infection (TCRdb year 2021). Regarding the research as a whole: Because TCR sequencing was done on bulk RNA from unsorted whole blood, the alpha and beta chains could not be paired.

The investigation overall reported the following: Matching against VDJdb was skewed toward anti-spike CD8 responses, likely underestimated virus-specific expansions, and missed private and CD4 specificities.

The sample consisted of whole blood. The receptor was isolated from an adult who was a healthcare worker with PCR-confirmed SARS-CoV-2 infection or an uninfected control (not recorded which). The chain is assembled from TRBV6-2 or TRBV6-3 and TRBJ2-1; TRBD2 agrees with 14 junctional bases. CDR3 protein: CASSTGLAGDREQFF. Read as DNA, the sequence is TGTGCCAGCAGTACGGGACTAGCGGGAGATCGGGAGCAGTTCTTC.